The 10 T cell receptor beta chains below were found in one sample sequenced in a study of response to subunit inactivated influenza vaccine. Via MiXCR, TCRdb re-called the RT-PCR reads, giving one row per CDR3 protein. The sample lists 450,000 to 600,000 distinct CDR3 sequences, about 7.6% occurring once. This specimen consisted of PBMCs from blood, obtained approximately 25 months after vaccination. These receptors all come from a man aged 45 to 75 who received an inactivated influenza vaccine.

There are a few counts of this clonotype. The chain is built from TRBV20-1 and TRBJ1-1; 7 bases are a match to TRBD1. Germline V gives CDR1 DFQATT, CDR2 SNEGSKA (reference sequence). The CDR3 covers 16 residues. V was pared by 3 bases and J by 3 bases, with 13 bases of the junction left unmatched. The CDR3 protein is CSARWVNRGADTEAFF. DNA of the CDR3: TGCAGTGCTAGGTGGGTGAACAGGGGCGCGGACACTGAAGCTTTCTTT.

The chain joins TRBV5-1 to TRBJ1-6; D is unresolved. V dropped 0 bases and J dropped 1 base, with 11 bases sitting between them. CDR1 and CDR2 (germline): SGHRS, YFSETQ. This CDR3 is 17 amino acids long. CDR3 nucleotides: TGCGCCAGCAGCTTGGAGGGAGGCAGATCCTATAATTCACCCCTCCACTTT. Its translation is CASSLEGGRSYNSPLHF.

J is TRBJ1-1 and V is TRBV7-9, with D uncertain. This CDR3 has 13 amino acids. Trimming left V 4 bases short and J 6 bases short, with 12 bases between. Germline CDR1 is SEHNR and CDR2 is FQNEAQ (reference sequence). Here the CDR3 reads CASSWSGYAEAFF. Here the CDR3 DNA reads TGTGCCAGCAGCTGGTCGGGTTACGCTGAAGCTTTCTTT. The full variable domain, in which reference TRBV7-9 and TRBJ1-1 provide the parts outside the CDR3, is DTGVSQNPRHKITKRGQNVTFRCDPISEHNRLYWYRQTLGQGPEFLTYFQNEAQLEKSRLLSDRFSAERPKGSFSTLEIQRTEQGDSAMYLCASSWSGYAEAFFGQGTRLTVV.

This CDR3 is CASSSSFGARNQPQHF. The CDR3 DNA reads TGTGCCAGCAGTTCATCCTTTGGGGCCCGCAATCAGCCCCAGCATTTT. The chain is built from TRBV12-3 or TRBV12-4 and TRBJ1-5; a weak D match, TRBD1 (5 bases). The CDR3 totals 16 residues. V was shortened by 4 bases and J by 2 bases, with 15 bases between the two germline ends.

This clonotype was picked up many times. Here the CDR3 DNA reads TGCGCCAGCAGCTTGGCAGGGAAAGTCACAGATACGCAGTATTTT. It specifies CASSLAGKVTDTQYF. This chain links TRBV5-1 with TRBJ2-3, with a tentative D call TRBD1 (5 bases). The CDR3 sequence is 15 residues long. Germline CDR1 SGHRS, CDR2 YFSETQ. V shed 0 bases and J shed 2 bases, with 10 bases lying between them. The full variable domain, with the rest looked up from reference TRBV5-1 and TRBJ2-3, is KAGVTQTPRYLIKTRGQQVTLSCSPISGHRSVSWYQQTPGQGLQFLFEYFSETQRNKGNFPGRFSGRQFSNSRSEMNVSTLELGDSALYLCASSLAGKVTDTQYFGPGTRLTVL.

This clonotype occurred many times. The V gene is TRBV5-1, the J gene TRBJ2-7; D may match TRBD1 or TRBD2 (5 bases each). V dropped 4 bases and J dropped 1 base, with 12 bases sitting between them. The CDR3 totals 14 residues. Germline V gives CDR1 SGHRS, CDR2 YFSETQ. CDR3 in DNA: TGCGCCAGCAGCGGGACGGATCTGTCCTACGAGCAGTACTTC. Protein product: CASSGTDLSYEQYF.

The genes are TRBV5-1 and TRBJ2-5; D is uncertain. The CDR3 is 15 residues long. V was shortened by 0 bases and J by 2 bases, with 11 bases between the two germline ends. Germline-derived CDR1 and CDR2 are SGHRS and YFSETQ. CDR3 amino acids: CASSLDPMIQETQYF. DNA of the CDR3: TGCGCCAGCAGCTTGGACCCGATGATTCAAGAGACCCAGTACTTC.

This clonotype was detected only a few times. J is TRBJ2-3 and V is TRBV11-2, with TRBD2 matching 11 bases. V shed 2 bases and J 2 bases; nucleotides not matched to a gene: 3. There are 16 residues in the CDR3. Germline V gene data show CDR1 as SGHAT and CDR2 as FQNNGV. CDR3 DNA: TGTGCCAGCAGCTTAAAACTAGCGGGGGACACAGATACGCAGTATTTT. Amino acids: CASSLKLAGDTDTQYF.

This clonotype has only a few counts. The CDR3 loop is CASSLGPGGTQYF. Written as DNA, the CDR3 is TGTGCCAGCAGCTTAGGCCCAGGGGGGACCCAGTACTTC. The chain uses TRBV7-2 and TRBJ2-5, with 7 bases identical to TRBD1. The CDR3 totals 13 residues. V gave up 1 base and J gave up 7 bases; unmatched junction bases: 3. Germline CDR1 SGHTA, CDR2 FQGNSA.

This clonotype was seen only a few times. The chain links TRBV11-2 to TRBJ2-1; the match to TRBD2 covers 9 bases. V lost 1 base and J lost 4; bases outside the gene matches: 5. Per the germline V gene, CDR1 is SGHAT and CDR2 is FQNNGV. The CDR3 sequence is 16 residues long. As DNA, the CDR3 is TGTGCCAGCAGCTTAGGTGCGGGAGGGGGTTACAATGAGCAGTTCTTC. Its translation: CASSLGAGGGYNEQFF.